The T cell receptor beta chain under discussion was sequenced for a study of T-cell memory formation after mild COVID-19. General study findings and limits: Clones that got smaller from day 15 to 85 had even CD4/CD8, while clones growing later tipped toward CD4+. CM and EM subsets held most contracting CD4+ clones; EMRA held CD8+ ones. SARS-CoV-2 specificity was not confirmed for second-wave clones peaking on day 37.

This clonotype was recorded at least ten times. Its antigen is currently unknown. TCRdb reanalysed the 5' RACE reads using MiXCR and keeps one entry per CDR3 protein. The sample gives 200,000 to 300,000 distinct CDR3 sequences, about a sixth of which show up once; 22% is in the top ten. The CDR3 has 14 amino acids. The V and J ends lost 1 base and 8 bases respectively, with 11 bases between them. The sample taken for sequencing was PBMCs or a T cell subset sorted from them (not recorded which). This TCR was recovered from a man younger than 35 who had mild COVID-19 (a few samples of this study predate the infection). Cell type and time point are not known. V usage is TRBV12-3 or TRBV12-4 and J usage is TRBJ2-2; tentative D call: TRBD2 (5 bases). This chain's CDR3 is CASSLDTRGGELFF. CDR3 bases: TGTGCCAGCAGTTTAGATACCAGAGGGGGGGAGCTGTTTTTT.